This T cell receptor (beta chain) was recovered during a study of tumor and adjacent non-tumor tissue in lung cancer. About this clonotype itself: A read error is likely, as this CDR3 ends without the conserved phenylalanine or tryptophan.

No cell sorting was done before RNA was extracted from the tissue. TCRbeta libraries were built with three rounds of nested PCR, modified from ARM-PCR. TCRdb re-derived calls from the multiplex PCR reads in MiXCR, one entry per CDR3 protein. The repertoire includes approximately 76,000 distinct CDR3 sequences, 65% to 75% of them detected once, and 10% to 15% sits in the top ten. Per the germline V gene, CDR1 is MGHRA and CDR2 is YSYEKL. The CDR3 extends over 13 amino acids. The TCR was taken from a woman in her seventies with non-small cell lung cancer. The sample taken for sequencing was lung tumor tissue. This sequence joins TRBV4-1 and TRBJ1-2, with D possibly matching TRBD1 (5 bases). In DNA, the CDR3 is TGCGCCAGCAGCCGGAAGGGGTACTATGGTTACACCATC. The encoded protein is CASSRKGYYGYTI.